Included here is one T cell receptor beta chain sequence, with context. Its target is unknown. These data belong to a study of cytomegalovirus exposure and HLA in healthy donors. The CDR3 extends over 16 amino acids. CDR1 is SNHLY, CDR2 FYNNEI, per germline. The V and J ends lost 8 bases and 4 bases, in that order; junction bases with no gene match: 12. Study-wide points: Indistinguishability led to the exclusion of some V segments, TRBV6-2 and TRBV6-3 included. Researchers reported in a later analysis that a missense DCLRE1C variant was tied to TCR beta V- and J-gene trimming.

Primers included in the PCR were 60 Vbeta and 13 Jbeta primers. TCRdb's copy holds only in-frame clones and misses some; the assay was immunoSEQ multiplex PCR. The sample holds about 190,000 clones, roughly 74% seen once. This chain connects TRBV2 to TRBJ2-3; 10 bases fit TRBD1. Sequenced material: PBMCs. The clonotype was recovered from a woman aged 25 to 39 in good health and CMV-seropositive. Written as DNA, the CDR3 is TGTGCCAGCGTGGCGGGACAGGGGTGGAGTTCAGATACGCAGTATTTT. It translates to CASVAGQGWSSDTQYF.